The T cell receptor (beta chain) under discussion was sequenced for a study of cytomegalovirus exposure and HLA in healthy donors. About the research overall: A subsequent analysis stated that the roughly 120 validation repertoires were run on the same platform as the 550 to 750 first-cohort repertoires.

Sequencing used immunoSEQ multiplex PCR; TCRdb keeps in-frame clones, though not all of them. The table lists approximately 160,000 clones, roughly 91% of them singletons. A remark on this clone: Its antigen is undetermined.

Germline lookup yields CDR1 SGHRS and CDR2 YFSETQ. The CDR3 is 15 amino acids. Unmatched junction bases numbered 6, after V lost 4 bases and J lost 4 bases. The donors were part of the roughly 120-subject validation cohort, which stood apart from the 666-subject first cohort. Whole-study results and caveats: CMV antigen specificity was confirmed in vitro for three CMV-associated chains. First-cohort TCR clusters were later found to tend to co-occur in the 120 or so validation repertoires.

This sequence joins TRBV5-1 and TRBJ1-1; TRBD1 matches 11 bases. The receptor was isolated from a young man in good health and CMV-seropositive. Specimen: PBMCs. DNA for the CDR3: TGCGCCAGCAGCCCCCCGGACAGGGGGCTCACTGAAGCTTTCTTT. It codes for CASSPPDRGLTEAFF. The entire variable domain, with the rest obtained from reference TRBV5-1 and TRBJ1-1, is as follows: KAGVTQTPRYLIKTRGQQVTLSCSPISGHRSVSWYQQTPGQGLQFLFEYFSETQRNKGNFPGRFSGRQFSNSRSEMNVSTLELGDSALYLCASSPPDRGLTEAFFGQGTRLTVV.